This T cell receptor beta chain was captured by sequencing in a study of early T cells in non-severe SARS-CoV-2 infection (dated by TCRdb to 2020 to 2022). Some background on the complete study: TCR sequencing used bulk RNA from unsorted whole blood, so alpha and beta chains could not be paired. Paper-wide results and their limitations: VDJdb matching was skewed toward anti-spike CD8 responses and likely underestimated virus-specific expansions by missing private and CD4 specificities.

The cysteine opens and the phenylalanine closes a CDR3 of 17 amino acids. Just the 51-base CDR3 DNA is kept, in frame starting at base 1. Relative to germline, V is missing 3 bases and J is missing 8 bases, with 11 bases of the junction outside any gene match. The germline V gene yields LGHNA for CDR1 and YNFKEQ for CDR2. The library was generated by 5' RACE. Sequencer: NextSeq 500. In the TCR library protocol, unique molecular identifiers were attached to individual cDNA molecules to correct for PCR bias and sequencing error. Both TCR alpha and beta chains were sequenced, and tight co-correlation was observed between alpha and beta sequence abundances in each sample. For the original study's pipeline: Decombinator V4 was used to annotate TCR sequences for V gene, J gene and CDR3. TCRs were defined as expanded if a significant change between any two time points was detected under a Poisson model with p below 0.0001. TCR abundances were normalised to the total number of TCRs sequenced in each sample and reported as counts per million. MAIT TCRs were defined by TRAV1-2 paired with TRAJ12, TRAJ20 or TRAJ33, and iNKT TCRs by TRAV10 paired with TRAJ18. A search of VDJdb, accessed on 1 November 2021, was run for TCRs annotated to CMV, EBV and SARS-CoV-2, with TCRs annotated for multiple antigens excluded. TCRdb trimmed public reads at Q25 via fastp, called clones via MiXCR and kept in-frame beta chains. Merged by CDR3 protein, the rows form single entries marked with the most common genes and DNA. These V and J calls are TCRdb output, not the study's own analysis. The sample includes some 26,000 distinct CDR3 sequences, with 4.4% observed a single time. The ten largest clonotypes hold 5.5% to 6.5% of the sample.

At least ten counts were recorded for this clonotype. Its specific antigen is unknown. No clone much larger than this one lies a single base away; base qualities are absent. This was a case-control study nested in a cohort of healthcare workers in London, UK, who had nasopharyngeal swab PCR tests and blood samples taken every week. Healthcare workers were enrolled in the week of the UK lockdown, from 23 to 31 March 2020, and were followed every week for up to roughly 15 weeks. The rearranged segments are TRBV4-2 and TRBJ2-1, and TRBD2 aligns with 12 junction nucleotides. The TCR originated in an adult who was a healthcare worker with PCR-confirmed SARS-CoV-2 infection or an uninfected control (not recorded which). Input material: whole blood. The DNA is TGTGCCAGCAGCCACGTTTCCGGGACTAGCGGGTTCCATGAGCAGTTCTTC. This encodes CASSHVSGTSGFHEQFF.